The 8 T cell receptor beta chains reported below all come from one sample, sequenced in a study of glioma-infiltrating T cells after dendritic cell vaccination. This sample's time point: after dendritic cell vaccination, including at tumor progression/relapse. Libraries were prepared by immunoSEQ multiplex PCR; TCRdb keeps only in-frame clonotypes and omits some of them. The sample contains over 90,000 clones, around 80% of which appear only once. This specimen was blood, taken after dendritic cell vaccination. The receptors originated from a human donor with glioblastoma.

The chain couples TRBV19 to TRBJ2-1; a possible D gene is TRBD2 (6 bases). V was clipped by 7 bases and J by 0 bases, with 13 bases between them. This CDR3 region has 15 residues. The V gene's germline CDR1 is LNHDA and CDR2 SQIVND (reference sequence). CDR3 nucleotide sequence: TGTGCCAGTAACCCCCGGGACTCCTCCTACAATGAGCAGTTCTTC. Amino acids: CASNPRDSSYNEQFF. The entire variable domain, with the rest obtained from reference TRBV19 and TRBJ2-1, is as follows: DGGITQSPKYLFRKEGQNVTLSCEQNLNHDAMYWYRQDPGQGLRLIYYSQIVNDFQKGDIAEGYSVSREKKESFPLTVTSAQKNPTAFYLCASNPRDSSYNEQFFGPGTRLTVL.

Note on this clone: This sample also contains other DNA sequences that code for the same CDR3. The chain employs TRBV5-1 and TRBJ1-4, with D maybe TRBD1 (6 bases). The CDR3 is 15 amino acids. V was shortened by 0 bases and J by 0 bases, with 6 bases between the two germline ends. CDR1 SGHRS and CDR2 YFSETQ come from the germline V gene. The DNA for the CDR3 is TGCGCCAGCAGCTTGGGACAGGCAACTAATGAAAAACTGTTTTTT. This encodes CASSLGQATNEKLFF. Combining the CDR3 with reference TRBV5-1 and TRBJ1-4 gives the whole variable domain KAGVTQTPRYLIKTRGQQVTLSCSPISGHRSVSWYQQTPGQGLQFLFEYFSETQRNKGNFPGRFSGRQFSNSRSEMNVSTLELGDSALYLCASSLGQATNEKLFFGSGTQLSVL.

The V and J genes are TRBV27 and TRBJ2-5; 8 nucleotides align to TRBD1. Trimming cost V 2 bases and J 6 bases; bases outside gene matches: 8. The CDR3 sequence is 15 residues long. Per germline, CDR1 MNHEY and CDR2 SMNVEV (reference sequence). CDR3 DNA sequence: TGTGCCAGCAGTTTAGGGGCAGGGGGCGGGAAGACCCAGTACTTC. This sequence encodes CASSLGAGGGKTQYF.

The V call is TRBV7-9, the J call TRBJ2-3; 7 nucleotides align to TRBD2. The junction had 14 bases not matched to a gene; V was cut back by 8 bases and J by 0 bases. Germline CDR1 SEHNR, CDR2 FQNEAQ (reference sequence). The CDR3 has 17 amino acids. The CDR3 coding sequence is TGTGCCAGCCACGGGGTTTGGGAGGGTTTAAGCACAGATACGCAGTATTTT. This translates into CASHGVWEGLSTDTQYF.

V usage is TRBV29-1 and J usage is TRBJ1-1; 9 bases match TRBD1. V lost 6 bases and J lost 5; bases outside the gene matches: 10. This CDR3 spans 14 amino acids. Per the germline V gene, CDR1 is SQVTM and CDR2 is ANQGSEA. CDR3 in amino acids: CSVSAGTGRTEAFF. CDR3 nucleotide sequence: TGCAGCGTATCCGCCGGGACAGGGCGTACTGAAGCTTTCTTT.

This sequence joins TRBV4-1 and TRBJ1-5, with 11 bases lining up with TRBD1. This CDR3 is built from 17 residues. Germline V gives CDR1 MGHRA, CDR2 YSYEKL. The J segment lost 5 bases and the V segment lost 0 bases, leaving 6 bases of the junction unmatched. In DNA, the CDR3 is TGCGCCAGCAGCCAAGAGGGAGGGGGACAGGGGGATCAGCCCCAGCATTTT. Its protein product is CASSQEGGGQGDQPQHF.

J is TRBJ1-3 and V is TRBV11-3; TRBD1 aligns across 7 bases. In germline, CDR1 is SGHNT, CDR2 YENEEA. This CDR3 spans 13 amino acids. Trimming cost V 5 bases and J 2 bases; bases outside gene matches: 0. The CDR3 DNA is TGTGCCAGCAGCACAGGGGCTGGAAACACCATATATTTT. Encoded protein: CASSTGAGNTIYF.

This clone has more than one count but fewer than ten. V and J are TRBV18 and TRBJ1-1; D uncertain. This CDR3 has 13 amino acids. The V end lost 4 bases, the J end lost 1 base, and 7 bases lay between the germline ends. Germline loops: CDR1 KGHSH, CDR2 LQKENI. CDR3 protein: CASSLRWNTEAFF. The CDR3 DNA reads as TGTGCCAGCTCACTTCGTTGGAACACTGAAGCTTTCTTT.